This TCR beta chain was captured by sequencing in a study of technical replicates of blood from a handful of donors. Clones were read by immunoSEQ multiplex PCR, and TCRdb kept only the in-frame ones, dropping some. The data contain tens of thousands of clones, over 75% of them singletons. V lost 0 bases to trimming and J lost 5 bases; unmatched junction nucleotides: 7. Germline lookup yields CDR1 SGHRS and CDR2 YFSETQ. This CDR3 comprises 15 residues. This chain joins TRBV5-1 and TRBJ2-7; TRBD1 matches 8 bases. Sequenced material: PBMCs. This clonotype originated in a human donor in good health. Some clones in this sample may be carry-over from other donors' samples. The DNA of the CDR3 is TGCGCCAGCAGCTTGGTTGCAGGGGGCCAGCACGAGCAGTACTTC. As protein: CASSLVAGGQHEQYF.